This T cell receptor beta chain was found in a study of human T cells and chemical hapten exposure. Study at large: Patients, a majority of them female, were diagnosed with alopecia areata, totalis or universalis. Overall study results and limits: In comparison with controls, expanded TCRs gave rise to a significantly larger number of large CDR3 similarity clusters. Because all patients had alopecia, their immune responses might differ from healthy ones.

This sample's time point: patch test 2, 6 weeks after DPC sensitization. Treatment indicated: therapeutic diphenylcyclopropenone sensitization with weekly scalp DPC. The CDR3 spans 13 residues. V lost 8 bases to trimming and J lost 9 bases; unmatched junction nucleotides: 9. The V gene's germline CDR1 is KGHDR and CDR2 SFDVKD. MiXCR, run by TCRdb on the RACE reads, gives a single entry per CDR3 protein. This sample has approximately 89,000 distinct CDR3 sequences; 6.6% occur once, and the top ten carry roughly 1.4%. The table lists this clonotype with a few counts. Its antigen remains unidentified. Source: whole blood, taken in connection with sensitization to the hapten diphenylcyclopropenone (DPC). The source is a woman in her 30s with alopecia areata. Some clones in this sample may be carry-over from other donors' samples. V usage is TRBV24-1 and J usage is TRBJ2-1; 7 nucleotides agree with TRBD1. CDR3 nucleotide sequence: TGTGCCACCAAAGGGGGCTCCCCGGGTGAGCAGTTCTTC. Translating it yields CATKGGSPGEQFF.